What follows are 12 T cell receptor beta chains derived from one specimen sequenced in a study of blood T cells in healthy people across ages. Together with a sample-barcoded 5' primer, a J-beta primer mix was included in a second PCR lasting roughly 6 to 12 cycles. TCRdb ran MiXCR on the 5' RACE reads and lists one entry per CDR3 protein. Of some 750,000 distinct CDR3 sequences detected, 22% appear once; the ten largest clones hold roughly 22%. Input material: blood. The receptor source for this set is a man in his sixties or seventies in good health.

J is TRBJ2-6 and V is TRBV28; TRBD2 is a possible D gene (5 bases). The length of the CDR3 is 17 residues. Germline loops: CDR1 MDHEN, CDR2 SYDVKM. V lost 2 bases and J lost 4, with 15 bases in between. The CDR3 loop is CASSLPGISVGANVLTF. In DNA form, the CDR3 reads TGTGCCAGCAGTTTACCCGGGATCTCTGTAGGGGCCAACGTCCTGACTTTC.

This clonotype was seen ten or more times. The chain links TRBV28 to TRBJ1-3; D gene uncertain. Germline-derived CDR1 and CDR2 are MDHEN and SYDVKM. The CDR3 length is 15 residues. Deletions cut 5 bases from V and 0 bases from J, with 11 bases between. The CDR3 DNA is TGTGCCAGCAGTCCCCCTTGGACCTCTGGAAACACCATATATTTT. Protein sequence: CASSPPWTSGNTIYF.

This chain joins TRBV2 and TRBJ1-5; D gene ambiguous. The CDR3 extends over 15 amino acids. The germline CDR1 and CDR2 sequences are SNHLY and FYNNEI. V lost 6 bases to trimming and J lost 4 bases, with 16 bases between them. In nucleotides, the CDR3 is TGTGCCAGCAGCTTAAGCCGGGCAGAAAATCAGCCCCAGCATTTT. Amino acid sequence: CASSLSRAENQPQHF.

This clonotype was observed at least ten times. For the CDR3, the DNA is TGTGCCAGCAGTCCTTACTCGGGGACACGGTATGGCTACACCTTC. Translated: CASSPYSGTRYGYTF. The gene calls are TRBV28 and TRBJ1-2; a weak D match, TRBD1 (6 bases). The V end lost 5 bases, the J end lost 5 bases, and 18 bases lay between the germline ends. CDR1 and CDR2 from the germline V gene are MDHEN and SYDVKM. The CDR3 consists of 15 residues.

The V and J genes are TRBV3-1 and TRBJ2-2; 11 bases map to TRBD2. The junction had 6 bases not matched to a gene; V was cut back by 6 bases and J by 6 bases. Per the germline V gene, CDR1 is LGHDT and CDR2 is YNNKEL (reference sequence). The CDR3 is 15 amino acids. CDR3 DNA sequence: TGTGCCAGCAGACTGGGACTAGCGGTACCCGGGGAGCTGTTTTTT. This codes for CASRLGLAVPGELFF.

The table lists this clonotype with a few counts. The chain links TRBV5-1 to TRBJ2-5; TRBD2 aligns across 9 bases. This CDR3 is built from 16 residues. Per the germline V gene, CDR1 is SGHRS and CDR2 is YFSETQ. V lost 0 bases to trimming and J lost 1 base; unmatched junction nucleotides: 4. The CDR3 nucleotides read TGCGCCAGCAGCTTGGGAGCGGGAGGAGGCCAAGAGACCCAGTACTTC. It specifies CASSLGAGGGQETQYF. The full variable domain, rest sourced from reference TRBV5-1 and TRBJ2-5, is KAGVTQTPRYLIKTRGQQVTLSCSPISGHRSVSWYQQTPGQGLQFLFEYFSETQRNKGNFPGRFSGRQFSNSRSEMNVSTLELGDSALYLCASSLGAGGGQETQYFGPGTRLLVL.

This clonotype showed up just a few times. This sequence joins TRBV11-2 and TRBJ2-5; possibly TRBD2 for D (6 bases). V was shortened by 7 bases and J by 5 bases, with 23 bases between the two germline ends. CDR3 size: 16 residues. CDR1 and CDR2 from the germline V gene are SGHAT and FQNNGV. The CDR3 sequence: CASTTRGIEPRETQYF. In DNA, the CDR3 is TGTGCCAGCACAACTCGGGGGATCGAGCCTAGGGAGACCCAGTACTTC.

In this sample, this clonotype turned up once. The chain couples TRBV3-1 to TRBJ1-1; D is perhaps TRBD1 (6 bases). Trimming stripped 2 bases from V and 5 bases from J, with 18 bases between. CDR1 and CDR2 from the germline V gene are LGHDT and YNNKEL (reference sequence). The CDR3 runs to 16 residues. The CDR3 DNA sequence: TGTGCCAGCAGCCAATCTTGGGGGGGGCGGGGAACTGAAGCTTTCTTT. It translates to CASSQSWGGRGTEAFF.

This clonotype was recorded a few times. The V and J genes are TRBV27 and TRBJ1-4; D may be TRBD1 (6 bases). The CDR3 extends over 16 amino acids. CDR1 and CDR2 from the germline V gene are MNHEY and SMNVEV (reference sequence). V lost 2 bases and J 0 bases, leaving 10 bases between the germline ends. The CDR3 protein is CASSLGGGPTNEKLFF. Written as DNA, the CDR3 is TGTGCCAGCAGTTTAGGCGGGGGGCCAACTAATGAAAAACTGTTTTTT. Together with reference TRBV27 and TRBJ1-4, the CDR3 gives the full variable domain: EAQVTQNPRYLITVTGKKLTVTCSQNMNHEYMSWYRQDPGLGLRQIYYSMNVEVTDKGDVPEGYKVSRKEKRNFPLILESPSPNQTSLYFCASSLGGGPTNEKLFFGSGTQLSVL.

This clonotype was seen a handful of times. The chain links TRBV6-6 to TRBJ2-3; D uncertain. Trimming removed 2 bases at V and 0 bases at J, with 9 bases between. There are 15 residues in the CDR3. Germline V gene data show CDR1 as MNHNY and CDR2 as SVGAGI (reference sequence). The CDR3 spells CASSYVAPSTDTQYF. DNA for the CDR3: TGTGCCAGCAGTTACGTTGCTCCTAGCACAGATACGCAGTATTTT.

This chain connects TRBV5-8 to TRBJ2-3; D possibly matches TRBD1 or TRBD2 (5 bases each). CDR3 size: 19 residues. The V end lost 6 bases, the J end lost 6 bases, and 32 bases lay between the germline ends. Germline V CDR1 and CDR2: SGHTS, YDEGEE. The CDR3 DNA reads TGTGCCAGCACCCTGGGAGTCTGGCTAGGGGCCGGTTTACGGGATACGCAGTATTTT. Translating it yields CASTLGVWLGAGLRDTQYF.

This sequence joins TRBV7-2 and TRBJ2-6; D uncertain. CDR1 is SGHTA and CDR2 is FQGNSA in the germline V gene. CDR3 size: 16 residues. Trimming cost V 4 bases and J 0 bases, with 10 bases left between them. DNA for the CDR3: TGTGCCAGCAGCTCGCAGATCGCCTCTGGGGCCAACGTCCTGACTTTC. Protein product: CASSSQIASGANVLTF.